Below are 18 T cell receptor beta chains sequenced from a single sample in a study of OX40 agonist ivuxolimab in advanced cancers. Clones were sequenced by immunoSEQ multiplex PCR, and TCRdb holds only the in-frame ones, with some missing. This sample has fewer than 200,000 clones, with roughly 94% found just once. Source: CD4+ or CD8+ T cells sorted from blood, taken in a trial of the OX40 agonist ivuxolimab. The receptors derive from an adult with an advanced solid tumor such as melanoma, head and neck, liver or kidney cancer.

The chain is built from TRBV7-2 and TRBJ2-7; TRBD2 agrees at 7 bases. With V trimmed by 4 bases and J by 4 bases, 13 bases remained unmatched. The CDR3 consists of 16 residues. Per germline, CDR1 SGHTA and CDR2 FQGNSA. Written as DNA, the CDR3 is TGTGCCAGCAGCTCCGATATGGCAGCGGGGACGTACGAGCAGTACTTC. Amino acid sequence: CASSSDMAAGTYEQYF. Full variable domain (rest looked up from reference TRBV7-2 and TRBJ2-7): GAGVSQSPSNKVTEKGKDVELRCDPISGHTALYWYRQSLGQGLEFLIYFQGNSAPDKSGLPSDRFSAERTGGSVSTLTIQRTQQEDSAVYLCASSSDMAAGTYEQYFGPGTRLTVT.

The V and J genes are TRBV28 and TRBJ2-5; D may be TRBD1 or TRBD2 (5 bases each). V lost 10 bases to trimming and J lost 9 bases, with 27 bases between them. The CDR3 sequence is 15 residues long. Germline V gives CDR1 MDHEN, CDR2 SYDVKM. This CDR3 is CATTPGPLHPWAQYF. The CDR3 DNA reads TGTGCCACTACACCGGGACCTTTGCACCCGTGGGCCCAGTACTTC.

The chain is built from TRBV10-3 and TRBJ2-7; perhaps TRBD1 as D (5 bases). CDR1 is ENHRY, CDR2 SYGVKD, per germline. The CDR3 loop spans 14 amino acids. Trimming left V 2 bases short and J 3 bases short, with 11 bases between. In DNA form, the CDR3 reads TGTGCCATCAGTGAGGACAGACAAATCTACGAGCAGTACTTC. This codes for CAISEDRQIYEQYF.

The gene calls are TRBV6-5 and TRBJ2-2; the D call may be TRBD1 or TRBD2 (5 bases each). The germline V and J ends were trimmed by 4 bases and 6 bases, with 18 bases remaining between them. CDR1 and CDR2 from the germline V gene are MNHEY and SVGAGI. The length of the CDR3 is 16 residues. This CDR3 reads CASSSPGRGVPGELFF. CDR3 in DNA: TGTGCCAGCAGTTCCCCGGGACGTGGGGTCCCCGGGGAGCTGTTTTTT.

The genes are TRBV7-2 and TRBJ2-7; maybe TRBD1 (5 bases). Germline V lookup: CDR1 SGHTA, CDR2 FQGNSA. The CDR3 is 15 amino acids. V was cut by 3 bases and J by 4 bases, with 16 bases left in between. The CDR3 DNA reads as TGTGCCAGCAGCTTCGGACACTCCACGGGTTACGAGCAGTACTTC. Amino acid sequence: CASSFGHSTGYEQYF.

The chain couples TRBV7-2 to TRBJ2-1; D is ambiguous. This CDR3 is built from 15 residues. Trimming removed 2 bases from V and 2 bases from J, with 10 bases in between. Germline V gene sequence: CDR1 SGHTA, CDR2 FQGNSA. The CDR3 DNA reads TGTGCCAGCAGCTTAAAGGGTTCTACCTACAATGAGCAGTTCTTC. Translated: CASSLKGSTYNEQFF.

This clone has just one count. The chain carries TRBV4-3 and TRBJ2-4; D might be TRBD1 (5 bases). This CDR3 contains 15 residues. The V gene's germline CDR1 is LGHNA and CDR2 YSLEER. The ends were cut back, 0 bases at V and 4 bases at J, with 10 bases in the middle. The CDR3 protein is CASSQEDQGKNIQYF. Written as DNA, the CDR3 is TGCGCCAGCAGCCAAGAAGACCAGGGTAAAAACATTCAGTACTTC.

This chain joins TRBV9 and TRBJ1-4; D is ambiguous. Matching the DNA end better, TRBJ2-2 makes the J call doubtful. The CDR3 loop spans 14 amino acids. Germline V gene lookup returns CDR1 SGDLS and CDR2 YYNGEE. The CDR3 loop is CASSVDFTTSELFF. The CDR3 DNA sequence: TGTGCCAGCAGCGTAGATTTTACGACGTCGGAGCTGTTTTTT.

The chain joins TRBV5-4 to TRBJ1-3; 7 bases line up with TRBD1. After removal of 6 bases from V and 6 bases from J, the junction contained 6 bases not matched to a gene. The CDR3 has 13 residues. Germline CDR1 reads SGHNT; CDR2 reads YYREEE (reference sequence). CDR3 nucleotide sequence: TGTGCCAGCAACCTACAGGGGCAAAACACCATATATTTT. Protein sequence: CASNLQGQNTIYF.

The rearrangement joins TRBV2 to TRBJ2-7; possible D gene TRBD1, 6 bases. CDR1 is SNHLY and CDR2 is FYNNEI in the germline V gene. Trimming cost V 5 bases and J 3 bases, with 11 bases left between them. The CDR3 is made up of 13 amino acids. The CDR3 sequence is CASSLQGRYEQYF. The CDR3 region has the DNA TGTGCCAGCAGTCTACAGGGTCGCTACGAGCAGTACTTC.

The CDR3 spells CASTLTNYGYTF. The CDR3 DNA follows: TGTGCCAGCACCCTTACTAACTATGGCTACACCTTC. The V call is TRBV7-9, the J call TRBJ1-2, with D uncertain. This CDR3 region has 12 residues. CDR1 is SEHNR and CDR2 is FQNEAQ in the germline V gene (reference sequence). V was clipped by 7 bases and J by 0 bases, with 6 bases between them.

The CDR3 DNA sequence: TGCGCCAGCAGCATGTATCAGGGGATCACTAATGAAAAACTGTTTTTT. This translates into CASSMYQGITNEKLFF. The V and J genes are TRBV5-1 and TRBJ1-4, with D possibly being TRBD1 (6 bases). V lost 4 bases to trimming and J lost 2 bases, with 15 bases between them. Looked up from germline, CDR1 is SGHRS and CDR2 is YFSETQ. The CDR3 extends over 16 amino acids.

This sequence joins TRBV6-5 and TRBJ2-1, with no clear D. Deletions cut 2 bases from V and 8 bases from J, with 7 bases between. Looked up from germline, CDR1 is MNHEY and CDR2 is SVGAGI. The CDR3 loop spans 12 amino acids. The CDR3 region is CASSYRRDEQFF. The CDR3 bases are TGTGCCAGCAGTTACCGACGGGATGAGCAGTTCTTC.

The V and J genes are TRBV29-1 and TRBJ2-1; 7 nucleotides match TRBD2. J lost 8 bases, V lost 4 bases, and 11 bases had no gene match. CDR3 length equals 14 residues. Per the germline V gene, CDR1 is SQVTM and CDR2 is ANQGSEA. DNA for the CDR3: TGCAGCGTTGTGGCGGGAGCTCGAATTGATGAGCAGTTCTTC. Translation gives CSVVAGARIDEQFF.

V gene TRBV5-4 combines with J gene TRBJ2-7; TRBD1 matches at 7 bases. This CDR3 comprises 15 residues. V lost 4 bases and J lost 0; bases outside the gene matches: 7. Looked up from germline, CDR1 is SGHNT and CDR2 is YYREEE (reference sequence). CDR3 DNA: TGTGCCAGCAGCCCGGGACAGTCCTTCTCCTACGAGCAGTACTTC. Protein sequence: CASSPGQSFSYEQYF.

V and J are TRBV28 and TRBJ2-5, with 8 bases lining up with TRBD1. Germline V gene sequence: CDR1 MDHEN, CDR2 SYDVKM. V lost 6 bases, J lost 5 bases, and 11 bases stayed unmatched. The length of the CDR3 is 15 residues. The CDR3 DNA reads TGTGCCAGCAGCCCCACCGCAGGGGGCCGGGAGACCCAGTACTTC. Its protein product is CASSPTAGGRETQYF. Drawing the rest from reference TRBV28 and TRBJ2-5, the complete variable domain is DVKVTQSSRYLVKRTGEKVFLECVQDMDHENMFWYRQDPGLGLRLIYFSYDVKMKEKGDIPEGYSVSREKKERFSLILESASTNQTSMYLCASSPTAGGRETQYFGPGTRLLVL.

The chain recombines TRBV2 with TRBJ1-1, with 7 nucleotides matching TRBD1. CDR3 length equals 14 residues. Germline lookup yields CDR1 SNHLY and CDR2 FYNNEI. Trimming cost V 3 bases and J 1 base; bases outside gene matches: 2. The CDR3 sequence: CASSEEGANTEAFF. The CDR3 DNA reads TGTGCCAGCAGTGAGGAGGGGGCGAACACTGAAGCTTTCTTT.

V gene TRBV6-5 combines with J gene TRBJ2-5; D not resolved. Trimming pared 4 bases from V and 2 bases from J, leaving 2 bases between. Germline CDR1 is MNHEY and CDR2 is SVGAGI. The CDR3 covers 11 residues. This CDR3 is CASSSQETQYF. DNA of the CDR3: TGTGCCAGCAGTTCTCAAGAGACCCAGTACTTC.